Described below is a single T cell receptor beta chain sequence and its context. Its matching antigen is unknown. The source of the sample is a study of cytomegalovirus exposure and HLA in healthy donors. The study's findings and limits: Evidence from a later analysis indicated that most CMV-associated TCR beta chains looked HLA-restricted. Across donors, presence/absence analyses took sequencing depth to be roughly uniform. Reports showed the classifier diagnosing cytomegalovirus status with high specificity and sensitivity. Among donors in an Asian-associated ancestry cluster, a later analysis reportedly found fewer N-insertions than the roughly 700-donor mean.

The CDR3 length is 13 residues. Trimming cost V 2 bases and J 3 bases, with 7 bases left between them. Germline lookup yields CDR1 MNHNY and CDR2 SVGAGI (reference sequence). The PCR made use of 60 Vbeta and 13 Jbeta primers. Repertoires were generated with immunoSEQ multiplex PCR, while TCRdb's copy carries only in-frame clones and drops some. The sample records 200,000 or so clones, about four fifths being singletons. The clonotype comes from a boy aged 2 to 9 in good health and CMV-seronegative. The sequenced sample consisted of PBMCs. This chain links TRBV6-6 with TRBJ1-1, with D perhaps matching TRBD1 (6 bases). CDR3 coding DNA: TGTGCCAGCAGTTACGGACAGTACACTGAAGCTTTCTTT. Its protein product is CASSYGQYTEAFF.